The source of this T cell receptor beta chain is a study of cytomegalovirus exposure and HLA in healthy donors. 60 Vbeta and 13 Jbeta primers were used in PCR. Produced via immunoSEQ multiplex PCR; TCRdb's table is partial and in-frame only. The repertoire holds tens of thousands of clones, with roughly 70% as singletons. Points on this clone: What it recognizes is unknown.

CDR1 MGHRA and CDR2 YSYEKL come from the germline V gene. Trimming took 1 base from V and 4 from J; bases not matched to a gene: 6. The CDR3 covers 17 residues. The study's findings and limits: The study designated 150 to 200 TCR beta chains cytomegalovirus-associated.

Sequencing input: PBMCs. The V gene is TRBV4-1, the J gene TRBJ2-5, with 13 bases aligning to TRBD2. The receptor was isolated from a woman aged 35 to 49 in good health and CMV-seropositive. CDR3 amino acids: CASSQARLAGGRETQYF. Here the CDR3 DNA reads TGCGCCAGCAGCCAAGCCAGACTAGCGGGGGGCAGAGAGACCCAGTACTTC.